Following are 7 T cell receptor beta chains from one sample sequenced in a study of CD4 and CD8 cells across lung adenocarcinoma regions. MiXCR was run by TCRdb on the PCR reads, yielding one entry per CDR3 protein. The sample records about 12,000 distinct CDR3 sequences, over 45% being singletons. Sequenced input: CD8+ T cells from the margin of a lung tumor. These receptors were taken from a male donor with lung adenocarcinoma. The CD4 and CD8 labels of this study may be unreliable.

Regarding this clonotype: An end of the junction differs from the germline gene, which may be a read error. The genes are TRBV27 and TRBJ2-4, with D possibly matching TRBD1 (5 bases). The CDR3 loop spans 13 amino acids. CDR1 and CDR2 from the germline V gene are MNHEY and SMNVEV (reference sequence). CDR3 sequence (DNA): TGTGCCAGGGGGCTGAGAGCCAAAAACATGCAGTACTTT. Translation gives CARGLRAKNMQYF.

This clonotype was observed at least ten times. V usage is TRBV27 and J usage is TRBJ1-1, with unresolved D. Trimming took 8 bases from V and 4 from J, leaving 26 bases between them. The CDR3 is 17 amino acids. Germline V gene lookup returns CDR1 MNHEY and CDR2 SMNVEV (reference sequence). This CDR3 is CASLQHGVGRGSTEAFF. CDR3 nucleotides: TGTGCCAGCCTACAACACGGGGTAGGGAGAGGTAGCACTGAAGCTTTCTTT.

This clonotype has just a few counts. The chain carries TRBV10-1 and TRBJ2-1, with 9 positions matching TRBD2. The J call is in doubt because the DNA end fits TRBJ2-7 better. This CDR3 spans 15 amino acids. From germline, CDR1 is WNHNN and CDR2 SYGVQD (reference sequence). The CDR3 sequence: CASSESKRGAYEQYF. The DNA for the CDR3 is TGCGCCAGCAGTGAGTCGAAGCGGGGGGCCTACGAGCAGTACTTC.

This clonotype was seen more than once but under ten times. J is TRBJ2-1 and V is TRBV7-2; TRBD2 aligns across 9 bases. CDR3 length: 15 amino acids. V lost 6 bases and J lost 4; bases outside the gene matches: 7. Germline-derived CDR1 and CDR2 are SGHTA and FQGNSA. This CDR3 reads CASRRIAGAYNEQFF. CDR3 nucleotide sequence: TGTGCCAGCAGGAGAATAGCGGGAGCATACAATGAGCAGTTCTTC.

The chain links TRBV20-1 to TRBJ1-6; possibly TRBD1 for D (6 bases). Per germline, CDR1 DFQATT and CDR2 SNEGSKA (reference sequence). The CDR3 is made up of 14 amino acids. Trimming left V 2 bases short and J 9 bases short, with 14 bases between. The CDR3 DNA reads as TGCAGTGCTAGACTCCCACAGGGTGGTTCACCCCTCCACTTT. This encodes CSARLPQGGSPLHF.

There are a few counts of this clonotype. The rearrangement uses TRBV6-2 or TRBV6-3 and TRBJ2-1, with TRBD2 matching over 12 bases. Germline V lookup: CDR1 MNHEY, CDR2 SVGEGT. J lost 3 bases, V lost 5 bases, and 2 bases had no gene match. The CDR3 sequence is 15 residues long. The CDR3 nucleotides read TGTGCCAGCAGTCGGACTAGCGGGGACTACAATGAGCAGTTCTTC. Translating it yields CASSRTSGDYNEQFF.

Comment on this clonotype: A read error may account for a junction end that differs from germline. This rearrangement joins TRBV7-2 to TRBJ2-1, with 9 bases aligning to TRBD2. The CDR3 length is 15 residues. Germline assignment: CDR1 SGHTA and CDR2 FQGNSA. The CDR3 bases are TGTGCCAGCAGCTTAGATAGCGGGAGCTACAATGAGCAGTTCTTT. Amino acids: CASSLDSGSYNEQFF.